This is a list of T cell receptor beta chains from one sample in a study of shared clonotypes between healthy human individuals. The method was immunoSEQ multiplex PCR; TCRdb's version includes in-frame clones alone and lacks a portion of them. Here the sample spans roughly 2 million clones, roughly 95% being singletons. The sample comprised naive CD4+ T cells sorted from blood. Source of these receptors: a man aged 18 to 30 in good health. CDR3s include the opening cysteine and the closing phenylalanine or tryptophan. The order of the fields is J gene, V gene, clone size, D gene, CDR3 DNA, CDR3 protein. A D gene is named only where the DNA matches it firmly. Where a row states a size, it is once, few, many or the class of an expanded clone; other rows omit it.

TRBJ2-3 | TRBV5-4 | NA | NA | TGTGCCAGCAGCTTGGGAGGGGACCCCACAGATACGCAGTATTTT | CASSLGGDPTDTQYF
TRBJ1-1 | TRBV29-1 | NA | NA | TGCAGCGTTGTTCGGGGGAACACTGAAGCTTTCTTT | CSVVRGNTEAFF
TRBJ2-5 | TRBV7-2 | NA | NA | TGTGCCAGCAGCGCCCGGGAGACCCAGTACTTC | CASSARETQYF
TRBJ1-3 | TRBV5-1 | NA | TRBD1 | TGCGCCAGCAGCCGGACAGGGGACTCTGGAAACACCATATATTTT | CASSRTGDSGNTIYF
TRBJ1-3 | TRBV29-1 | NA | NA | TGCAGCGTTGAAGGCCAGCCAAACACCATATATTTT | CSVEGQPNTIYF
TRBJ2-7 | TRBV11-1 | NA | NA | TGTGCCAGCAGCCCCAACGTGGGGTTAGGCGAGCAGTACTTC | CASSPNVGLGEQYF
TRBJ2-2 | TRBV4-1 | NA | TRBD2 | TGCGCCAGCAGCCAGGTACTAGCGGGAGCGACCGGGGAGCTGTTTTTT | CASSQVLAGATGELFF
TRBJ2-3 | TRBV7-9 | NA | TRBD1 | TGTGCCAGCAGCTTAGTAGGACAGGGTACGCAGTATTTT | CASSLVGQGTQYF
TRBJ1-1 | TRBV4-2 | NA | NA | TGTGCCAGCAGCCGAGAGCATCGCCACAACACTGAAGCTTTCTTT | CASSREHRHNTEAFF
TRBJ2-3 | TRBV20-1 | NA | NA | TGCAGTGATGCCTTCACAGATACGCAGTATTTT | CSDAFTDTQYF
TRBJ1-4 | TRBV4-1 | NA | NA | TGCGCCAGCAGCCAGTCCGACACAGCAACTAATGAAAAACTGTTTTTT | CASSQSDTATNEKLFF
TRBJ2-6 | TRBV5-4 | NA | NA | TGTGCCAGCAGCTTAGACAGCCACTCTGGGGCCAACGTCCTGACTTTC | CASSLDSHSGANVLTF
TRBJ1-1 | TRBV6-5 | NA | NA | TGTGCCAGCAGTTACTCGAGGAGGGTTTTGCAGGCTTTCTTT | CASSYSRRVLQAFF
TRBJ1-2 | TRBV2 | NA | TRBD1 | TGTGCCAGCAGTTGGGACAGCTATGGCTACACCTTC | CASSWDSYGYTF
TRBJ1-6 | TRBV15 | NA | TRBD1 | TGTGCCACCAGCAGAGGCGTCTTAGGGACAGCCTATAATTCACCCCTCCACTTT | CATSRGVLGTAYNSPLHF
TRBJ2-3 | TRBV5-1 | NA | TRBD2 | TGCGCCAGCAGCCGGAGGAGCGGGAGTATAACAGATACGCAGTATTTT | CASSRRSGSITDTQYF
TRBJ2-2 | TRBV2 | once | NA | TGTGCCAGCAGTGGTCGAACGGTCCCGAACACCGGGGAGCTGTTTTTT | CASSGRTVPNTGELFF
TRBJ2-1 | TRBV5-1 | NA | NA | TGCGCCAGCAGTTTTGGTAGGGGATACAATGAGCAGTTCTTC | CASSFGRGYNEQFF
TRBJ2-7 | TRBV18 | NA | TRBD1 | TGTGCCAGCTCACCAGGCCAGGGGGCCCTCGAGCAGTACTTC | CASSPGQGALEQYF
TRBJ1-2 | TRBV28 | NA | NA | TGTGCCAGCAGGCTCCGACAGCCTGGTTACTATGGCTACACCTTC | CASRLRQPGYYGYTF
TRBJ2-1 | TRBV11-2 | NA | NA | TGTGCCAGCAGCTTAAGGTACAATGAGCAGTTCTTC | CASSLRYNEQFF
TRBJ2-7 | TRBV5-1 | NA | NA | TGCGCCAGCAGGAAGCGGAGGGACACCGCCTACGAGCAGTACTTC | CASRKRRDTAYEQYF